Listed here is a single T cell receptor beta chain. Specified time point: technical triplicate 2. Stored at -80 C, 2 million PBMCs were the source of the unsorted libraries. MiXCR, applied by TCRdb to the 5' RACE reads, yields one record per CDR3 protein. The sample yields about 59,000 distinct CDR3 sequences, approximately 25% seen once. This sample is drawn from a study of neurological immune-mediated disorders. Germline V gene data show CDR1 as LGHNA and CDR2 as YNFKEQ. There are 15 residues in the CDR3. V was pared by 3 bases and J by 2 bases, with 7 bases of the junction left unmatched. This TCR came from a man between 60 and 75 years old with HTLV-1-associated myelopathy (HAM/TSP). The sequencing input was PBMCs. V and J are TRBV4-2 and TRBJ2-7, with 7 bases matching TRBD2. The CDR3 protein is CASSQQRDPAYEQYF. The CDR3 DNA follows: TGTGCCAGCAGCCAGCAGCGGGACCCCGCCTACGAGCAGTACTTC.